These T cell receptor beta chains were read from a single sample in a study of blood T cell repertoires in COVID-19. The data were produced by immunoSEQ multiplex PCR, yet TCRdb's version contains in-frame clones alone and is incomplete. This table has around 300,000 clones, around 90% appearing once. Sequencing was performed on peripheral blood. These receptors all come from a man between 45 and 60 years old with acute or convalescent COVID-19. Both conserved end residues are part of each CDR3. Fields, in order: V gene, J gene, clone size, D gene, CDR3 protein, CDR3 DNA. D genes are given only for firm matches. Size values are once, few and many counts, or a class for expanded clones, and some rows have none.

v_call: TRBV6-5; j_call: TRBJ1-2; clone_size: .; d_call: .; cdr3_aa: CASTPDQMAGGYTF; cdr3_nt: TGTGCCAGCACACCCGACCAGATGGCGGGGGGCTACACCTTC
v_call: TRBV20-1; j_call: TRBJ1-2; clone_size: .; d_call: TRBD1; cdr3_aa: CSASRDSNYGYTF; cdr3_nt: TGCAGTGCTAGTCGGGACAGTAACTATGGCTACACCTTC
v_call: TRBV12-5; j_call: TRBJ1-6; clone_size: .; d_call: .; cdr3_aa: CASGPRVRDSPLHF; cdr3_nt: TGTGCTAGTGGTCCCAGGGTTCGCGATTCACCCCTCCACTTT
v_call: TRBV2; j_call: TRBJ1-1; clone_size: few; d_call: .; cdr3_aa: CASRWSGSNTEAFF; cdr3_nt: TGTGCCAGCAGATGGTCAGGGTCGAACACTGAAGCTTTCTTT
v_call: TRBV3-1/TRBV3-2; j_call: TRBJ1-2; clone_size: once; d_call: TRBD1; cdr3_aa: CASSHRDRETNGYTF; cdr3_nt: TGTGCCAGCAGCCACCGGGACAGGGAAACGAATGGCTACACCTTC
v_call: TRBV9; j_call: TRBJ1-4; clone_size: .; d_call: TRBD1; cdr3_aa: CASSPLAPGGGNEKLFF; cdr3_nt: TGTGCCAGCAGCCCACTAGCCCCAGGGGGCGGTAATGAAAAACTGTTTTTT
v_call: TRBV5-1; j_call: TRBJ2-7; clone_size: .; d_call: .; cdr3_aa: CASSLAGGRFSYEQYF; cdr3_nt: TGCGCCAGCAGCTTGGCCGGGGGACGGTTCTCCTACGAGCAGTACTTC
v_call: TRBV5-1; j_call: TRBJ1-5; clone_size: .; d_call: .; cdr3_aa: CASSLDGGSQPQHF; cdr3_nt: TGCGCCAGCAGCTTGGATGGGGGGAGTCAGCCCCAGCATTTT
v_call: TRBV3-1/TRBV3-2; j_call: TRBJ2-3; clone_size: .; d_call: TRBD2; cdr3_aa: CASSQDGGGASGGTQYF; cdr3_nt: TGTGCCAGCAGCCAAGATGGCGGGGGGGCCAGCGGCGGTACGCAGTATTTT
v_call: TRBV20-1; j_call: TRBJ1-5; clone_size: .; d_call: TRBD1; cdr3_aa: CSASNRGIGNQPQHF; cdr3_nt: TGCAGTGCTAGTAACAGGGGGATTGGCAATCAGCCCCAGCATTTT
v_call: TRBV2; j_call: TRBJ1-2; clone_size: .; d_call: .; cdr3_aa: CASLKDTSYGYTF; cdr3_nt: TGTGCCAGTCTGAAGGACACCAGCTATGGCTACACCTTC
v_call: TRBV5-1; j_call: TRBJ1-4; clone_size: .; d_call: TRBD1; cdr3_aa: CASSYDRAGEKLFF; cdr3_nt: TGCGCCAGCAGCTACGACAGGGCTGGAGAAAAACTGTTTTTT
v_call: TRBV6-5; j_call: TRBJ2-7; clone_size: once; d_call: .; cdr3_aa: CASSYETGSYEQYF; cdr3_nt: TGTGCCAGCAGTTACGAGACGGGCTCCTACGAGCAGTACTTC
v_call: TRBV5-1; j_call: TRBJ2-3; clone_size: .; d_call: TRBD2; cdr3_aa: CASSLWSGVDTQYF; cdr3_nt: TGCGCCAGCAGCTTGTGGAGCGGGGTGGATACGCAGTATTTT
v_call: TRBV24-1; j_call: TRBJ2-3; clone_size: few; d_call: TRBD2; cdr3_aa: CATSDWTSPDTQYF; cdr3_nt: TGTGCCACCAGTGATTGGACTAGCCCGGATACGCAGTATTTT
v_call: TRBV3-1/TRBV3-2; j_call: TRBJ1-6; clone_size: .; d_call: .; cdr3_aa: CASSPGVPYNSPLHF; cdr3_nt: TGTGCCAGCAGCCCAGGGGTTCCCTATAATTCACCCCTCCACTTT
v_call: TRBV3-1/TRBV3-2; j_call: TRBJ2-5; clone_size: .; d_call: .; cdr3_aa: CASSQRGEGETQYF; cdr3_nt: TGTGCCAGCAGCCAAAGAGGAGAGGGAGAGACCCAGTACTTC
v_call: TRBV19; j_call: TRBJ1-3; clone_size: .; d_call: TRBD1; cdr3_aa: CASSTRRDRGSLDTIYF; cdr3_nt: TGTGCCAGTAGTACCCGCCGGGACAGGGGATCCCTGGACACCATATATTTT
v_call: TRBV5-1; j_call: TRBJ1-2; clone_size: .; d_call: .; cdr3_aa: CASSTGHQNGYTF; cdr3_nt: TGCGCCAGCAGCACGGGACACCAAAATGGCTACACCTTC
v_call: TRBV19; j_call: TRBJ1-1; clone_size: .; d_call: TRBD1; cdr3_aa: CASSPGGQGFGEAFF; cdr3_nt: TGTGCCAGTAGTCCGGGGGGACAGGGATTTGGTGAAGCTTTCTTT
v_call: TRBV29-1; j_call: TRBJ1-5; clone_size: .; d_call: TRBD1; cdr3_aa: CSVESPAMGQGGQPQHF; cdr3_nt: TGCAGCGTTGAGAGTCCGGCGATGGGACAGGGTGGACAGCCCCAGCATTTT
v_call: TRBV5-6; j_call: TRBJ2-7; clone_size: .; d_call: .; cdr3_aa: CASSWEYKGREEYF; cdr3_nt: TGTGCCAGCAGTTGGGAGTATAAAGGTCGCGAGGAGTACTTC
v_call: TRBV12-2; j_call: TRBJ1-6; clone_size: .; d_call: .; cdr3_aa: CASRTTGTDPAGSYNSPLHF; cdr3_nt: TGTGCAAGTCGTACAACCGGGACAGACCCCGCCGGCTCCTATAATTCACCCCTCCACTTT
v_call: TRBV3-1/TRBV3-2; j_call: TRBJ2-7; clone_size: few; d_call: .; cdr3_aa: CASSQDWWSEQYF; cdr3_nt: TGTGCCAGCAGCCAAGATTGGTGGAGTGAGCAGTACTTC
v_call: TRBV5-1; j_call: TRBJ1-2; clone_size: .; d_call: .; cdr3_aa: CASSLAQGGGYTF; cdr3_nt: TGCGCCAGCAGCTTGGCCCAGGGAGGAGGCTACACCTTC
v_call: TRBV10-1; j_call: TRBJ2-7; clone_size: .; d_call: .; cdr3_aa: CASSGLFPPSEQYF; cdr3_nt: TGCGCCAGCAGTGGACTATTCCCTCCTAGTGAGCAGTACTTC
v_call: TRBV5-1; j_call: TRBJ1-2; clone_size: .; d_call: .; cdr3_aa: CASSISTTVNYGYTF; cdr3_nt: TGCGCCAGCAGCATCTCCACGACAGTCAACTATGGCTACACCTTC
v_call: TRBV4-2; j_call: TRBJ2-5; clone_size: .; d_call: TRBD2; cdr3_aa: CASSQDSRSGGAETQYF; cdr3_nt: TGTGCCAGCAGCCAAGATTCGAGAAGCGGGGGGGCAGAGACCCAGTACTTC
v_call: TRBV13; j_call: TRBJ2-1; clone_size: .; d_call: TRBD2; cdr3_aa: CASSLKVGLAQFF; cdr3_nt: TGTGCCAGCAGCTTAAAGGTGGGACTAGCACAGTTCTTC
v_call: TRBV7-9; j_call: TRBJ1-2; clone_size: .; d_call: .; cdr3_aa: CASSPGPGHPNYGYTF; cdr3_nt: TGTGCCAGCAGCCCCGGGCCGGGACACCCTAACTATGGCTACACCTTC
v_call: TRBV5-6; j_call: TRBJ2-7; clone_size: .; d_call: TRBD1; cdr3_aa: CASSFPGQPSYEQYF; cdr3_nt: TGTGCCAGCAGCTTCCCGGGACAGCCCTCCTACGAGCAGTACTTC
v_call: TRBV19; j_call: TRBJ1-1; clone_size: .; d_call: TRBD1; cdr3_aa: CATDRGSGTEAFF; cdr3_nt: TGTGCCACTGACAGGGGCTCGGGCACTGAAGCTTTCTTT
v_call: TRBV7-3; j_call: TRBJ2-2; clone_size: .; d_call: TRBD1; cdr3_aa: CASSPRDSRSGELFF; cdr3_nt: TGTGCCAGCAGCCCCAGGGACAGCCGTTCCGGGGAGCTGTTTTTT
v_call: TRBV29-1; j_call: TRBJ2-1; clone_size: .; d_call: .; cdr3_aa: CSVERSTGYNEQFF; cdr3_nt: TGCAGCGTTGAGAGGTCGACAGGTTACAATGAGCAGTTCTTC
v_call: TRBV3-1/TRBV3-2; j_call: TRBJ2-1; clone_size: .; d_call: .; cdr3_aa: CASSPSGTSYNEQFF; cdr3_nt: TGTGCCAGCAGCCCCTCCGGGACTTCTTACAATGAGCAGTTCTTC
v_call: TRBV29-1; j_call: TRBJ1-4; clone_size: .; d_call: TRBD1; cdr3_aa: CSVRRGQGTNEKLFF; cdr3_nt: TGCAGCGTTCGAAGAGGACAGGGCACTAATGAAAAACTGTTTTTT
v_call: TRBV12-5; j_call: TRBJ1-5; clone_size: .; d_call: .; cdr3_aa: CASGLGPQDSEINQPQHF; cdr3_nt: TGTGCTAGTGGTTTGGGACCCCAGGACAGCGAAATCAATCAGCCCCAGCATTTT
v_call: TRBV5-8; j_call: TRBJ1-1; clone_size: .; d_call: .; cdr3_aa: CASSLIKRNTEAFF; cdr3_nt: TGTGCCAGCAGCTTGATCAAGAGGAACACTGAAGCTTTCTTT
v_call: TRBV5-1; j_call: TRBJ1-4; clone_size: .; d_call: TRBD1; cdr3_aa: CASTKGTDEKLFF; cdr3_nt: TGCGCCAGCACCAAAGGGACAGATGAAAAACTGTTTTTT
v_call: TRBV3-1/TRBV3-2; j_call: TRBJ1-2; clone_size: .; d_call: TRBD1; cdr3_aa: CASSHGTGDGYTF; cdr3_nt: TGTGCCAGCAGCCATGGGACAGGGGACGGCTACACCTTC
v_call: TRBV5-1; j_call: TRBJ2-3; clone_size: .; d_call: .; cdr3_aa: CASSFGRGTSTDTQYF; cdr3_nt: TGCGCCAGCAGCTTTGGACGGGGAACTAGCACAGATACGCAGTATTTT
v_call: TRBV6-5; j_call: TRBJ2-7; clone_size: .; d_call: TRBD1; cdr3_aa: CASKGQGMGYEQYF; cdr3_nt: TGTGCCAGCAAGGGACAGGGAATGGGCTACGAGCAGTACTTC
v_call: TRBV25-1; j_call: TRBJ1-1; clone_size: few; d_call: TRBD1; cdr3_aa: CASSETGHTEAFF; cdr3_nt: TGTGCCAGCAGTGAGACAGGGCACACTGAAGCTTTCTTT
v_call: TRBV29-1; j_call: TRBJ2-7; clone_size: .; d_call: TRBD2; cdr3_aa: CSALERGREQYF; cdr3_nt: TGCAGCGCCTTAGAGCGGGGCAGAGAGCAGTACTTC
v_call: TRBV5-1; j_call: TRBJ2-7; clone_size: .; d_call: TRBD2; cdr3_aa: CASSSLSGGSYEQYF; cdr3_nt: TGCGCCAGCAGCTCCCTTAGCGGGGGGTCCTACGAGCAGTACTTC
v_call: TRBV10-2; j_call: TRBJ1-6; clone_size: .; d_call: .; cdr3_aa: CASSLLGSSYNSPLHF; cdr3_nt: TGCGCCAGCAGCCTTCTTGGTAGCTCCTATAATTCACCCCTCCACTTT
v_call: TRBV5-1; j_call: TRBJ2-3; clone_size: .; d_call: .; cdr3_aa: CASSQDFAGPDTQYF; cdr3_nt: TGCGCCAGCAGCCAGGACTTCGCCGGTCCAGATACGCAGTATTTT
v_call: TRBV2; j_call: TRBJ1-2; clone_size: once; d_call: TRBD1; cdr3_aa: CATGAGQARGYTF; cdr3_nt: TGTGCCACCGGGGCAGGACAGGCGCGGGGCTACACCTTC
v_call: TRBV7-8; j_call: TRBJ1-1; clone_size: .; d_call: TRBD1; cdr3_aa: CASTKDRRNTEAFF; cdr3_nt: TGTGCCAGCACCAAGGACAGGAGGAACACTGAAGCTTTCTTT
v_call: TRBV5-1; j_call: TRBJ2-3; clone_size: .; d_call: TRBD2; cdr3_aa: CATTGLLFGDTQYF; cdr3_nt: TGCGCCACCACGGGACTACTTTTCGGTGATACGCAGTATTTT
v_call: TRBV19; j_call: TRBJ1-5; clone_size: .; d_call: TRBD1; cdr3_aa: CASTVDRGLNQPQHF; cdr3_nt: TGTGCCAGTACCGTGGACAGGGGGCTCAATCAGCCCCAGCATTTT
v_call: TRBV5-4; j_call: TRBJ2-1; clone_size: .; d_call: .; cdr3_aa: CASSLDTTRQFF; cdr3_nt: TGTGCCAGCAGCCTTGACACCACAAGGCAGTTCTTC
v_call: TRBV5-1; j_call: TRBJ1-1; clone_size: .; d_call: TRBD1; cdr3_aa: CASSSTVPGQSEAFF; cdr3_nt: TGCGCCAGCAGCAGCACCGTCCCGGGACAGTCTGAAGCTTTCTTT